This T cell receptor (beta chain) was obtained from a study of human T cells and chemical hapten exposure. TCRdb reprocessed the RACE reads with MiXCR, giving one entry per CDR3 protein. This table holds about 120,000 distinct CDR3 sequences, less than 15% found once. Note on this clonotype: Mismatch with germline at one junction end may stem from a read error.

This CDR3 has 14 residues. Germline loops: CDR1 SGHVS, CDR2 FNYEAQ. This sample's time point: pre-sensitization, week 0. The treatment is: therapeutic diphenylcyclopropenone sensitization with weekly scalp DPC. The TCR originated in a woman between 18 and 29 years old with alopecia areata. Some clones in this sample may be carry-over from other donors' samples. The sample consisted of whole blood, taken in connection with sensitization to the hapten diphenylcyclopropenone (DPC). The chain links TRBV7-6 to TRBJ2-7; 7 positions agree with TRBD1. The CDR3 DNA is TGTGTCAGCAGCTTAGGGGGCAACTCCTACGAGCAGTACTTC. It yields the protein CVSSLGGNSYEQYF.